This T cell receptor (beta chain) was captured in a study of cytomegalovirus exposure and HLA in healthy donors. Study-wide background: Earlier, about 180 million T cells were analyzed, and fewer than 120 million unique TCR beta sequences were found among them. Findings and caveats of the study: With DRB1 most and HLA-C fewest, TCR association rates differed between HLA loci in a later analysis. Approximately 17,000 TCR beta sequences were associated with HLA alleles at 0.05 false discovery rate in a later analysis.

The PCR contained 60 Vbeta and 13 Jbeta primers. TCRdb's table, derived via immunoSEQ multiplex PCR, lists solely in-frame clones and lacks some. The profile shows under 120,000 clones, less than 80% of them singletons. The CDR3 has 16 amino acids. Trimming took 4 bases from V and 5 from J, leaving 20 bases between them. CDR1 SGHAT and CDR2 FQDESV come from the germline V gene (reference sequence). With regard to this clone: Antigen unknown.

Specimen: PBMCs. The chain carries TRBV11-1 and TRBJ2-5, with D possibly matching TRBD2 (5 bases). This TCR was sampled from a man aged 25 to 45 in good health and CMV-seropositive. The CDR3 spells CASSSGSSRVGETQYF. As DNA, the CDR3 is TGTGCCAGCAGCTCGGGGTCCTCCCGGGTAGGCGAGACCCAGTACTTC. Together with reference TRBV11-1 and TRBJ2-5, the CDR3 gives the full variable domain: EAEVAQSPRYKITEKSQAVAFWCDPISGHATLYWYRQILGQGPELLVQFQDESVVDDSQLPKDRFSAERLKGVDSTLKIQPAELGDSAMYLCASSSGSSRVGETQYFGPGTRLLVL.